The present T cell receptor beta chain was sequenced within a study of CD8 T cells in ankylosing spondylitis. The trim removed 2 bases at V and 6 bases at J, leaving 12 bases unmatched. Per the germline V gene, CDR1 is LNHNV and CDR2 is YYDKDF (reference sequence). The CDR3 runs 18 residues. Concerning this clonotype: Its antigen is unidentified.

Study-level points and caveats: Reports say disease-linked clones showed up significantly more in matched ankylosing spondylitis synovial fluid.

Quantitative 5'-RACE was performed with molecular barcodes, and it yielded the TCR beta libraries. TCRdb analysed the 5' RACE reads with MiXCR anew, one entry per CDR3 protein. The sample lists about 240,000 distinct CDR3 sequences; 8% to 11% were seen once. V is TRBV15 and J is TRBJ2-1; TRBD2 aligns across 11 bases. This clonotype originated in a male donor with ankylosing spondylitis or in good health (not recorded which). The specimen was blood, either unsorted or a sorted T cell fraction (not recorded which). The DNA for the CDR3 is TGTGCCACCAGCAGATCCGGGACTAGCGGTCCAAAAGCCAATGAGCAGTTCTTC. It is translated as CATSRSGTSGPKANEQFF. The full variable domain, completed using reference TRBV15 and TRBJ2-1, is DAMVIQNPRYQVTQFGKPVTLSCSQTLNHNVMYWYQQKSSQAPKLLFHYYDKDFNNEADTPDNFQSRRPNTSFCFLDIRSPGLGDTAMYLCATSRSGTSGPKANEQFFGPGTRLTVL.